The clone carrying this T cell receptor beta chain was found once. Its specificity is unknown. Method: immunoSEQ multiplex PCR; TCRdb's copy keeps in-frame clones and lacks some. The sample holds 150,000 to 200,000 clones, about 86% seen once. The source of the sample is a study of T cell responses to AZD1222 COVID-19 vaccine. Whole-study findings and limits: The study sampled repertoires only after the peak T cell response. The donors showed a predominance of white British ancestry and of females, with possible underestimation of clonal diversity. Baseline seropositives among AZD1222 recipients totaled only 5 or 6.

Pooling of second doses given at about 4 or about 12 weeks was done. This CDR3 comprises 14 residues. Germline-derived CDR1 and CDR2 are SGHDN and FVKESK. J gave up 3 bases and V 3 bases, and 3 bases lay outside the gene matches. The genes are TRBV14 and TRBJ1-1; 8 bases fit TRBD1. The source of this sequence is an adult who received the AZD1222 COVID-19 vaccine. The sample consisted of peripheral blood, taken 28 days after the second AZD1222 dose. In nucleotides, the CDR3 is TGTGCCAGCAGCCACAGGGGGCCCTACACTGAAGCTTTCTTT. Residues: CASSHRGPYTEAFF.